This entry describes one T cell receptor beta chain. Its antigen is unknown. Noted treatment: roughly nine-day PBMC culture with coronavirus spike peptide pools or control peptides (ViraFEST assay). This sample was taken from a study of vaccination and CD4 T cells after COVID-19. Sequenced with the Oncomine TCR Beta short-read assay was DNA taken from cultured CD4+ T cells. TCRdb called the PCR reads again in MiXCR, with one record for every CDR3 protein. The table has approximately 4,400 distinct CDR3 sequences, less than 45% seen once. The origin of this receptor is a human donor who had recovered from COVID-19. This specimen consisted of CD4+ T cells from blood, cultured in vitro, obtained after SARS-CoV-2 vaccination.

DNA of the CDR3: TGCAGTGCTAGAGATTTTCGCGGCGGCTATGGCTACACCTTC. This translates into CSARDFRGGYGYTF. The rearrangement joins TRBV20-1 to TRBJ1-2; D unresolved. Germline CDR1 is DFQATT and CDR2 is SNEGSKA (reference sequence). Deletions cut 0 bases from V and 4 bases from J, with 12 bases between. The CDR3 has 14 amino acids.